These 27 T cell receptor beta chains originate from one sample sequenced in a study of blood T cell repertoires in COVID-19. This table comes from immunoSEQ multiplex PCR, and its TCRdb copy is limited to in-frame clones, with some not included. The repertoire holds 61,000 or so clones, with around 88% as singletons. The sequenced sample consisted of peripheral blood. The receptors derive from a woman older than 75 with active COVID-19.

The J gene is TRBJ2-5, the V gene TRBV10-3; 9 bases match TRBD2. The V gene's germline CDR1 is ENHRY and CDR2 SYGVKD. The CDR3 length is 14 residues. The trim removed 6 bases at V and 5 bases at J, leaving 7 bases unmatched. The CDR3 region has the DNA TGTGCCATCAGCCTAGCGGGGAGGGGGGAGACCCAGTACTTC. Translation: CAISLAGRGETQYF.

The chain combines TRBV7-2 with TRBJ2-5; D is possibly TRBD2 (6 bases). This CDR3 comprises 14 residues. V shed 3 bases and J shed 1 base, with 9 bases lying between them. Germline lookup yields CDR1 SGHTA and CDR2 FQGNSA. CDR3 amino acids: CASSFRGTQETQYF. The CDR3 DNA follows: TGTGCCAGCAGCTTTCGGGGGACCCAAGAGACCCAGTACTTC. Based on the CDR3 plus reference TRBV7-2 and TRBJ2-5, the full variable domain is GAGVSQSPSNKVTEKGKDVELRCDPISGHTALYWYRQSLGQGLEFLIYFQGNSAPDKSGLPSDRFSAERTGGSVSTLTIQRTQQEDSAVYLCASSFRGTQETQYFGPGTRLLVL.

The V and J genes are TRBV14 and TRBJ1-2; D possibly corresponds to TRBD1 (6 bases). Germline V lookup: CDR1 SGHDN, CDR2 FVKESK. The V end was cut by 5 bases, the J end by 4 bases, with 14 bases between. The CDR3 length is 14 residues. The CDR3 sequence: CASSAQQGTYGYTF. In DNA, the CDR3 is TGTGCCAGCAGCGCTCAACAGGGTACCTATGGCTACACCTTC.

The chain recombines TRBV4-1 with TRBJ2-3; 8 nucleotides align to TRBD2. Germline trimming cut 2 bases from V and 0 bases from J; bases unmatched to any gene: 7. Germline values: CDR1 MGHRA, CDR2 YSYEKL. The CDR3 has 17 amino acids. The CDR3 loop is CASSQRSGGSSTDTQYF. The CDR3, as DNA: TGCGCCAGCAGCCAACGGAGCGGGGGATCTAGCACAGATACGCAGTATTTT.

For the CDR3, the DNA is TGCGCCAGCAGCTCCTTAGCGAACACTGAAGCTTTCTTT. Protein sequence: CASSSLANTEAFF. The chain recombines TRBV5-1 with TRBJ1-1, with D uncertain. The germline V gene encodes CDR1 SGHRS and CDR2 YFSETQ. Trimming shortened V by 3 bases and J by 1 base, and 7 bases separated the two germline ends. There are 13 residues in the CDR3.

The rearrangement joins TRBV7-9 to TRBJ2-1, with D possibly matching TRBD2 (6 bases). V was clipped by 1 base and J by 0 bases, with 13 bases between them. Per the germline V gene, CDR1 is SEHNR and CDR2 is FQNEAQ (reference sequence). The CDR3 is 17 amino acids. The chain's CDR3 is CASSLVGGASSYNEQFF. The DNA for the CDR3 is TGTGCCAGCAGCTTAGTTGGCGGGGCCAGCTCCTACAATGAGCAGTTCTTC.

The genes are TRBV4-3 and TRBJ2-7; tentatively, D is TRBD2 (5 bases). Germline values: CDR1 LGHNA, CDR2 YSLEER. V gave up 0 bases and J gave up 2 bases, with 14 bases separating them. The CDR3 is made up of 16 amino acids. The CDR3 reads CASSQDWVALTYEQYF. DNA for the CDR3: TGCGCCAGCAGCCAAGATTGGGTAGCGCTAACCTACGAGCAGTACTTC.

The chain combines TRBV19 with TRBJ2-1; perhaps TRBD1 as D (5 bases). The CDR3 runs to 13 residues. Germline-derived CDR1 and CDR2 are LNHDA and SQIVND (reference sequence). Trimming removed 6 bases at V and 4 bases at J, with 10 bases between. DNA for the CDR3: TGTGCCAGTAGCCGACAGACTTACAATGAGCAGTTCTTC. Encoded protein: CASSRQTYNEQFF. Combining the CDR3 with reference TRBV19 and TRBJ2-1 gives the whole variable domain DGGITQSPKYLFRKEGQNVTLSCEQNLNHDAMYWYRQDPGQGLRLIYYSQIVNDFQKGDIAEGYSVSREKKESFPLTVTSAQKNPTAFYLCASSRQTYNEQFFGPGTRLTVL.

V is TRBV6-5 and J is TRBJ2-1; 7 nucleotides agree with TRBD2. Germline lookup yields CDR1 MNHEY and CDR2 SVGAGI. CDR3 size: 15 residues. V gave up 8 bases and J gave up 0 bases; unmatched junction bases: 7. In nucleotides, the CDR3 is TGTGCCAGCGTGCTGGGGGGGGGCTCCTACAATGAGCAGTTCTTC. This translates into CASVLGGGSYNEQFF.

The rearrangement links TRBV13 to TRBJ1-1; D perhaps matches TRBD1 (6 bases). Germline values: CDR1 PRHDT, CDR2 FYEKMQ (reference sequence). The ends were cut back, 5 bases at V and 5 bases at J, with 15 bases in the middle. This CDR3 contains 14 residues. CDR3 nucleotide sequence: TGTGCCAGCAGCGGCTACAGGGTGAGGACTGAAGCTTTCTTT. Translation gives CASSGYRVRTEAFF.

The chain joins TRBV7-2 to TRBJ2-1, with TRBD1 matching 7 bases. CDR3 length equals 15 residues. V shed 0 bases and J 6 bases; nucleotides not matched to a gene: 5. Germline CDR1 and CDR2: SGHTA and FQGNSA. The CDR3 reads CASSLAPRGPNEQFF. In nucleotides, the CDR3 is TGTGCCAGCAGCTTAGCGCCAAGGGGGCCCAATGAGCAGTTCTTC.

This clone appeared once. CDR3 loop: CASKAGGSYNEQFF. The CDR3 DNA reads TGTGCCAGTAAGGCGGGGGGCTCCTACAATGAGCAGTTCTTC. The chain recombines TRBV19 with TRBJ2-1, with 8 positions matching TRBD2. The length of the CDR3 is 14 residues. Looked up from germline, CDR1 is LNHDA and CDR2 is SQIVND (reference sequence). With 7 bases clipped from V and 0 bases from J, the junction kept 2 bases outside the gene matches.

The CDR3 spells CASSSTGVDTEAFF. The CDR3 bases are TGTGCCAGCAGCTCAACAGGGGTTGACACTGAAGCTTTCTTT. V gene TRBV7-3 combines with J gene TRBJ1-1; 7 bases map to TRBD1. The CDR3 runs to 14 residues. The germline gives CDR1 SGHTA, CDR2 FQGTGA. After removal of 4 bases from V and 3 bases from J, the junction contained 5 bases not matched to a gene.

CDR3 protein: CASSLAGGPGADTQYF. CDR3 nucleotides: TGCGCCAGCAGCTTGGCCGGGGGGCCGGGGGCAGATACGCAGTATTTT. This chain links TRBV5-1 with TRBJ2-3; TRBD2 is a possible D gene (7 bases). Trimming left V 0 bases short and J 4 bases short, with 15 bases between. Per the germline V gene, CDR1 is SGHRS and CDR2 is YFSETQ. The length of the CDR3 is 16 residues.

The chain couples TRBV2 to TRBJ2-1, with D perhaps matching TRBD2 (5 bases). There are 11 residues in the CDR3. Germline loops: CDR1 SNHLY, CDR2 FYNNEI. V was pared by 6 bases and J by 9 bases, with 9 bases between. Written as DNA, the CDR3 is TGTGCCAGCAGCAAAGAGGGTGAGCAGTTCTTC. Translated, it gives CASSKEGEQFF.

This chain uses TRBV27 with TRBJ2-3, with 9 bases lining up with TRBD2. V gave up 2 bases and J gave up 2 bases; unmatched junction bases: 5. This CDR3 is 16 amino acids long. The V gene's germline CDR1 is MNHEY and CDR2 SMNVEV (reference sequence). CDR3 loop: CASSLAGGAYTDTQYF. The CDR3 DNA follows: TGTGCCAGCAGTTTAGCGGGGGGGGCCTACACAGATACGCAGTATTTT.

The rearrangement joins TRBV19 to TRBJ2-2, with D unclear. The CDR3 totals 17 residues. V was clipped by 2 bases and J by 1 base, with 14 bases between them. Looked up from germline, CDR1 is LNHDA and CDR2 is SQIVND (reference sequence). Here the CDR3 DNA reads TGTGCCAGTAGTATACACGGTGCCGGTCGGAACACCGGGGAGCTGTTTTTT. Residues: CASSIHGAGRNTGELFF.

The rearrangement links TRBV5-1 to TRBJ2-1; D is undetermined. In germline, CDR1 is SGHRS, CDR2 YFSETQ. The V gene lost 0 bases and the J gene lost 7 bases, with 11 bases spanning the gap. The CDR3 contains 14 residues. In DNA form, the CDR3 reads TGCGCCAGCAGCTTGGCGCCAACATCGAATGAGCAGTTCTTC. Translation: CASSLAPTSNEQFF.

The gene calls are TRBV27 and TRBJ2-3, with 9 bases that match TRBD2. CDR1 and CDR2 (germline): MNHEY, SMNVEV (reference sequence). The CDR3 is 16 amino acids. Unmatched junction bases numbered 6, after V lost 3 bases and J lost 2 bases. The CDR3 bases are TGTGCCAGCAGTTTGATTAGCGGGGGACTCACAGATACGCAGTATTTT. Protein sequence: CASSLISGGLTDTQYF.

The rearrangement links TRBV6-5 to TRBJ2-7; 7 bases align to TRBD1. The CDR3 sequence is 14 residues long. Per the germline V gene, CDR1 is MNHEY and CDR2 is SVGAGI. The trim removed 0 bases at V and 5 bases at J, leaving 4 bases unmatched. CDR3 sequence reads: CASSYSTGWNEQYF. Here the CDR3 DNA reads TGTGCCAGCAGTTACTCGACAGGGTGGAACGAGCAGTACTTC.

V is TRBV6-1 and J is TRBJ1-1; TRBD1 matches at 8 bases. The V gene's germline CDR1 is MNHNS and CDR2 SASEGT. The ends lost 2 bases at V and 5 bases at J; junction bases unmatched: 13. The CDR3 loop spans 17 amino acids. The CDR3 bases are TGTGCCAGCAGTGAAATATGGACAGGGATAAGAAGGACTGAAGCTTTCTTT. Translated: CASSEIWTGIRRTEAFF.

V is TRBV20-1 and J is TRBJ2-7, with TRBD2 identical over 7 bases. The CDR3 loop spans 11 amino acids. Germline CDR1 reads DFQATT; CDR2 reads SNEGSKA (reference sequence). The J segment lost 3 bases and the V segment lost 7 bases, leaving 3 bases of the junction unmatched. CDR3 sequence reads: CSGAGSYEQYF. The CDR3 region has the DNA TGCAGTGGAGCGGGGAGCTACGAGCAGTACTTC.

The chain links TRBV5-1 to TRBJ2-1; 13 nucleotides agree with TRBD2. Germline V gene lookup returns CDR1 SGHRS and CDR2 YFSETQ. The CDR3 is 14 residues long. Unmatched junction bases numbered 3, after V lost 5 bases and J lost 7 bases. CDR3 DNA: TGCGCCAGCAGGGGACTAGCGGGGATGAATGAGCAGTTCTTC. This codes for CASRGLAGMNEQFF.

The V gene is TRBV9, the J gene TRBJ2-7, with D possibly TRBD1 on 5 matching bases. The germline V gene encodes CDR1 SGDLS and CDR2 YYNGEE. V lost 4 bases to trimming and J lost 0 bases, with 14 bases between them. The CDR3 sequence is 15 residues long. The DNA for the CDR3 is TGTGCCAGCAGCCAAGGACATACCAGCTCCTACGAGCAGTACTTC. Translated: CASSQGHTSSYEQYF.

V gene TRBV28 combines with J gene TRBJ2-7; D is possibly TRBD1 (6 bases). The CDR3 consists of 13 residues. The germline CDR1 and CDR2 sequences are MDHEN and SYDVKM. The V gene lost 6 bases and the J gene lost 6 bases, with 15 bases spanning the gap. Here the CDR3 reads CASRYSGAGEQYF. In DNA, the CDR3 is TGTGCCAGCAGATACTCAGGGGCCGGCGAGCAGTACTTC.

This clone has a single count. The V and J genes are TRBV4-1 and TRBJ1-2; maybe TRBD1 (6 bases). Trimming took off 1 base at V and 8 bases at J, with 17 bases between the two ends. This CDR3 is built from 15 residues. From germline, CDR1 is MGHRA and CDR2 YSYEKL. The CDR3 DNA follows: TGCGCCAGCAGCCAAGCCGGTGGGGGCGAGTTCGGCTACACCTTC. Translated: CASSQAGGGEFGYTF.

The gene calls are TRBV27 and TRBJ2-3; no clear D gene. This CDR3 region has 16 residues. CDR1 and CDR2 (germline): MNHEY, SMNVEV (reference sequence). V lost 3 bases, J lost 3 bases, and 16 bases lay in between. The CDR3 DNA reads TGTGCCAGCAGTTTCCTTAGTTCCGCCCCAACAGATACGCAGTATTTT. Its protein product is CASSFLSSAPTDTQYF.